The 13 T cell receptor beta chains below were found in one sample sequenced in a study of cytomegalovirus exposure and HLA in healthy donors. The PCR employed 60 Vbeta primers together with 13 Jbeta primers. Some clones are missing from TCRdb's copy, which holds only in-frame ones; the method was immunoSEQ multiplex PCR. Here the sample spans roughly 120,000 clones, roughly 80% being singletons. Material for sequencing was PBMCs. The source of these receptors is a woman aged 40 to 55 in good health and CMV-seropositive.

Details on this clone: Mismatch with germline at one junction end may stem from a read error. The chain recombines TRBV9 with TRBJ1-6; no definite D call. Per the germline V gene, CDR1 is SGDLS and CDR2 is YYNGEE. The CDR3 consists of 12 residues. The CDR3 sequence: CASSVNNSPLHF. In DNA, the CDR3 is TGTGCCAGCAGCGTGAACAATTCCCCCCTCCACTTT.

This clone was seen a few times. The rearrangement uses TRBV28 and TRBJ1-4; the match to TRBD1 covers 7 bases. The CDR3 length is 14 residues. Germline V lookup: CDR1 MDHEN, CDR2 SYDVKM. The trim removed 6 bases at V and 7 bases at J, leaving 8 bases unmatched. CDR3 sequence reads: CASRTTGQREKLFF. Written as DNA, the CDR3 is TGTGCCAGCAGGACCACGGGACAGCGTGAAAAACTGTTTTTT.

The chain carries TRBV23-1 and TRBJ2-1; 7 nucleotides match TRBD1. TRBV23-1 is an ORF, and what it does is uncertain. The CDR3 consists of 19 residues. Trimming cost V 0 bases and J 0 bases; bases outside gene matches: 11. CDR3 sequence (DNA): TGCGCCAGCAGTCAATCGGTACGAGACAGGGAAATCTCCTACAATGAGCAGTTCTTC. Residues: CASSQSVRDREISYNEQFF.

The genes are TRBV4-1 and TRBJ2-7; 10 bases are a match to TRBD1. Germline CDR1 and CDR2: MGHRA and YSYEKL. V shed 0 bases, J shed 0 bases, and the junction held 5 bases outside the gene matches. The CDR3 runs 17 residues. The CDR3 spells CASSQEGQGPSSYEQYF. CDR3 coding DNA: TGCGCCAGCAGCCAAGAGGGACAGGGGCCGAGCTCCTACGAGCAGTACTTC.

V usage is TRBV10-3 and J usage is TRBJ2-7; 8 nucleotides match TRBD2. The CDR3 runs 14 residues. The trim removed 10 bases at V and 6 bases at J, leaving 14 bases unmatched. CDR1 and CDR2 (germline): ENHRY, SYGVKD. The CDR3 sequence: CATDASGWEGEQYF. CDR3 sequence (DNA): TGTGCCACCGATGCTAGCGGGTGGGAGGGCGAGCAGTACTTC.

DNA of the CDR3: TGTGCCAGCAGCCGCCCAAGGACAGGGATGTTTAGTGGTGGCTACACCTTC. Protein: CASSRPRTGMFSGGYTF. The rearrangement links TRBV5-4 to TRBJ1-2; 8 nucleotides align to TRBD1. The V and J ends lost 4 bases and 7 bases, in that order; junction bases with no gene match: 18. The CDR3 is 17 amino acids. CDR1 and CDR2 (germline): SGHNT, YYREEE (reference sequence).

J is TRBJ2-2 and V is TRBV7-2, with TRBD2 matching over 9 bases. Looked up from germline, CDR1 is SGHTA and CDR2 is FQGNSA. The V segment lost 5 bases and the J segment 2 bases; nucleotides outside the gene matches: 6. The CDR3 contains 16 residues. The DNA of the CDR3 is TGTGCCAGCAGCCCGAGCGGGGGGCAAAACACCGGGGAGCTGTTTTTT. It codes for CASSPSGGQNTGELFF.

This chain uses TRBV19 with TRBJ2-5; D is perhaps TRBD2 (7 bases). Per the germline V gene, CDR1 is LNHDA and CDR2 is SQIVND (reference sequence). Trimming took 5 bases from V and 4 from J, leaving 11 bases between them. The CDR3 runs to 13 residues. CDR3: CASSSRGRETQYF. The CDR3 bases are TGTGCCAGTAGTTCGCGGGGGCGAGAGACCCAGTACTTC.

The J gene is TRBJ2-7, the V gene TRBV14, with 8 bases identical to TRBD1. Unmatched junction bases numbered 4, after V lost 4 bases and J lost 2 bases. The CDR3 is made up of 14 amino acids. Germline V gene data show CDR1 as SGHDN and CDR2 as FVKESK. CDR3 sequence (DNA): TGTGCCAGCAGCCTCGGACAGGGTCCCTACGAGCAGTACTTC. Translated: CASSLGQGPYEQYF.

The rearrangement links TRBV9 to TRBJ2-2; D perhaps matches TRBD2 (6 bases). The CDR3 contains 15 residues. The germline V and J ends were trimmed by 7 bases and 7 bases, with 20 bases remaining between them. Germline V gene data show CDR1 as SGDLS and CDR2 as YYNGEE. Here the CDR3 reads CASGVGGSQGGELFF. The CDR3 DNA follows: TGTGCCAGCGGGGTTGGGGGGTCCCAGGGCGGGGAGCTGTTTTTT. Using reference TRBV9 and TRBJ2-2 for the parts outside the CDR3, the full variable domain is DSGVTQTPKHLITATGQRVTLRCSPRSGDLSVYWYQQSLDQGLQFLIQYYNGEERAKGNILERFSAQQFPDLHSELNLSSLELGDSALYFCASGVGGSQGGELFFGEGSRLTVL.

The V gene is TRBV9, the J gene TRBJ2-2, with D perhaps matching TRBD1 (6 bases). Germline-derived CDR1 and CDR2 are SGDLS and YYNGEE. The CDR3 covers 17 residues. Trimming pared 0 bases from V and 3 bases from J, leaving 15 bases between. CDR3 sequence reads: CASSVVGTPRDTGELFF. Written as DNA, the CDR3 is TGTGCCAGCAGCGTAGTCGGGACACCTCGCGACACCGGGGAGCTGTTTTTT.

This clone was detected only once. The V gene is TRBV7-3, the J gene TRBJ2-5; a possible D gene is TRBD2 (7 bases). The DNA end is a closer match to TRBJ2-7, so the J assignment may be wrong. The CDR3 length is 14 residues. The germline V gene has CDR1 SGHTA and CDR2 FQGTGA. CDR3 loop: CASSLSGGLNEQYF. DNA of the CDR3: TGTGCCAGCAGCTTATCCGGGGGGCTGAACGAGCAGTACTTC.

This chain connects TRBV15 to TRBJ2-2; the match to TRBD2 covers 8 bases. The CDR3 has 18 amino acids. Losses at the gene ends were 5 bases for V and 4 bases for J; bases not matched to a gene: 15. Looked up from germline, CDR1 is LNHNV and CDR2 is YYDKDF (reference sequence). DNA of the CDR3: TGTGCCACCAGCTTCTATTCTGCGACTAGCGACCTCACCGGGGAGCTGTTTTTT. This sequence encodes CATSFYSATSDLTGELFF.